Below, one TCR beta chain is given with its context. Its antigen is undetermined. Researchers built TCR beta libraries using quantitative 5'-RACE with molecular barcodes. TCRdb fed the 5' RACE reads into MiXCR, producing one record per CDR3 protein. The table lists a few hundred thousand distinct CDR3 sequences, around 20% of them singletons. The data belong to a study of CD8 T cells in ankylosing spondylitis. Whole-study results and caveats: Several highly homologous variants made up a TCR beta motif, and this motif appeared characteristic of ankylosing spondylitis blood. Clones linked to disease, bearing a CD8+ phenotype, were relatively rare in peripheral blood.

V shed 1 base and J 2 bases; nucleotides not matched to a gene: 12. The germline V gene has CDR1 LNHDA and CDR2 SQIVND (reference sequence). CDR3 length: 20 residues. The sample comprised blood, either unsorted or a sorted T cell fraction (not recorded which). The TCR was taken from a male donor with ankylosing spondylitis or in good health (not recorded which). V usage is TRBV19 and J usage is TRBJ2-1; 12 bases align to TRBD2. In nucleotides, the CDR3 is TGTGCCAGTAGTATAGTGGCTAGCGGGAGGGCCCAGAAAACCTACAATGAGCAGTTCTTC. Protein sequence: CASSIVASGRAQKTYNEQFF.